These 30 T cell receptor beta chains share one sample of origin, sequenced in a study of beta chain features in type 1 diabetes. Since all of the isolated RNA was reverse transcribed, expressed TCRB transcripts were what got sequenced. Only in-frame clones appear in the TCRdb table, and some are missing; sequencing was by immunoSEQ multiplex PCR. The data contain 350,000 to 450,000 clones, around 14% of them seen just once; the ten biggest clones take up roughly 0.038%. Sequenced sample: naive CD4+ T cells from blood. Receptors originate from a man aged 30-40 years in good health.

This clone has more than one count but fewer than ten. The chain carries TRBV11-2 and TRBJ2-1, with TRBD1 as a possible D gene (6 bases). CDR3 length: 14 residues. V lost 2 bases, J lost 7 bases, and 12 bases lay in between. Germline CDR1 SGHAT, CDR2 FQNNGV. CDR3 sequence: CASSLKLRGNEQFF. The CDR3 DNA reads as TGTGCCAGCAGCTTAAAGCTTAGGGGGAATGAGCAGTTCTTC.

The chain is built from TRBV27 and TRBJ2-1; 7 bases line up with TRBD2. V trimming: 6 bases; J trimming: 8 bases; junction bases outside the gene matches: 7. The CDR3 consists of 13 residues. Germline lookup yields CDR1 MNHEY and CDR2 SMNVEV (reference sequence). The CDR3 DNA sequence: TGTGCCAGCAGCCGAGCGGGGTCCCATGAGCAGTTCTTC. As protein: CASSRAGSHEQFF.

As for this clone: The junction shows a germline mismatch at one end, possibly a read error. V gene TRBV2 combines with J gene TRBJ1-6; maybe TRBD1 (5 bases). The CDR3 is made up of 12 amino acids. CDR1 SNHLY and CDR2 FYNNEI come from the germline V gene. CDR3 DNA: TGTGCCAGCAGCGTATCCTGGGACGGAATAACCTTT. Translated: CASSVSWDGITF.

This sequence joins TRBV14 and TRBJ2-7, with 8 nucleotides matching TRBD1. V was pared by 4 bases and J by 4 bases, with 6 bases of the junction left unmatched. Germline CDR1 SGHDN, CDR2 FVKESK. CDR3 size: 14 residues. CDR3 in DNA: TGTGCCAGCAGCCCCCTGGACAGGGATTACGAGCAGTACGTC. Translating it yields CASSPLDRDYEQYV.

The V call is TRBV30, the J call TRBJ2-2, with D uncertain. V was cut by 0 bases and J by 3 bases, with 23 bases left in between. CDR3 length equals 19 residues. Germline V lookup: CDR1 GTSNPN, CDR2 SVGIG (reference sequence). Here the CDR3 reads CAWSVRPFHQYKDTGELFF. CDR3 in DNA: TGTGCCTGGAGTGTAAGACCCTTCCACCAATATAAAGACACCGGGGAGCTGTTTTTT.

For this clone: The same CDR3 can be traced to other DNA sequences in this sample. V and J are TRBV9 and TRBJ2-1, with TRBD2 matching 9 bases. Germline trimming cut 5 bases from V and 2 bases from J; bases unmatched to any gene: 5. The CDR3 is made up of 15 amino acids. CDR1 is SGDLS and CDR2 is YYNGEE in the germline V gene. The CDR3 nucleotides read TGTGCCAGCAGTCCGGGACTAGCCGCCTACAATGAGCAGTTCTTC. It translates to CASSPGLAAYNEQFF.

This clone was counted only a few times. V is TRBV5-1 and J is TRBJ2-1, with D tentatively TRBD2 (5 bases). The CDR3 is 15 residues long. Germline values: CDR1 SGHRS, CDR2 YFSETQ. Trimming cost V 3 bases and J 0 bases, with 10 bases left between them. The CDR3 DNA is TGCGCCAGCAGCTGGGCTACTAGCTCCTACAATGAGCAGTTCTTC. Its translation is CASSWATSSYNEQFF.

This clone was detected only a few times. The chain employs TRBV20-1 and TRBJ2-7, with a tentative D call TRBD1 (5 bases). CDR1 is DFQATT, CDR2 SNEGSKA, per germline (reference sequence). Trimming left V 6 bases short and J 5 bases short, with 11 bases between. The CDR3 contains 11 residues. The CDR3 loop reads CSAEDTHEQYF. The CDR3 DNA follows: TGCAGTGCCGAGGACACACACGAGCAGTACTTC.

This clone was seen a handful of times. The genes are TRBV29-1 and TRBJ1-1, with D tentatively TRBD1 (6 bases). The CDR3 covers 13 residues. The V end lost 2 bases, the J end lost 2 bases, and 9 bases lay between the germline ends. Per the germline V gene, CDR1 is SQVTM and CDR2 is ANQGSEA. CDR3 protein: CSVEIGTNTEAFF. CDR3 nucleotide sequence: TGCAGCGTTGAAATAGGGACAAACACTGAAGCTTTCTTT.

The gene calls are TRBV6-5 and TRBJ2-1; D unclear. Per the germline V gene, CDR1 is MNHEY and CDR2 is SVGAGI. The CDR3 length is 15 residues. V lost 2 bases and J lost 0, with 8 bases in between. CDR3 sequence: CASSYAQNSYNEQFF. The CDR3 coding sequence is TGTGCCAGCAGTTACGCCCAGAACTCCTACAATGAGCAGTTCTTC.

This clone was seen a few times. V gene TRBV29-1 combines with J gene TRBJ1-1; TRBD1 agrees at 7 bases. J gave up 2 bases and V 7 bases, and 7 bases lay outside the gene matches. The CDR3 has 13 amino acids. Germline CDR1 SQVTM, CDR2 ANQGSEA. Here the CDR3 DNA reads TGCAGCGCCACGGGACAGCAAAACACTGAAGCTTTCTTT. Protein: CSATGQQNTEAFF.

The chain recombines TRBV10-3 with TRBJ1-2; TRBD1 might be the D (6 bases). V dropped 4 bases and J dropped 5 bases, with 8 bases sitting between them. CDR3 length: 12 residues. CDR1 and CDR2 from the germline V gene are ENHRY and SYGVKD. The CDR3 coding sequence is TGTGCCATCAGTGGGGACATTTATGGCTACACCTTC. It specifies CAISGDIYGYTF.

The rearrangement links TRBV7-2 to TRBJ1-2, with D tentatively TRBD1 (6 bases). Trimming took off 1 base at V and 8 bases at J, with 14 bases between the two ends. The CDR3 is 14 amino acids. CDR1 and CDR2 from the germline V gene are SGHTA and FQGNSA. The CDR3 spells CASSLDRDFGGYTF. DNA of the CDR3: TGTGCCAGCAGCTTAGACAGGGACTTTGGGGGCTACACCTTC.

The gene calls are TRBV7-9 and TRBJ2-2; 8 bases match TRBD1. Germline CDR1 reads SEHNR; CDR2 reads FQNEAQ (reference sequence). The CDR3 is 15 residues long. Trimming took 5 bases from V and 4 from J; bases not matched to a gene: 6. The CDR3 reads CASSKDRVGTGELFF. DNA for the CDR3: TGTGCCAGCAGCAAGGACAGGGTCGGCACCGGGGAGCTGTTTTTT.

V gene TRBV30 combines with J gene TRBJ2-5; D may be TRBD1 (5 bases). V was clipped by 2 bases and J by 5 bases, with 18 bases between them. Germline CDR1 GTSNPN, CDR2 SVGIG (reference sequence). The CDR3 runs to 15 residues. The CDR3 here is CAWSPLLGPVETQYF. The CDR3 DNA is TGTGCCTGGAGTCCATTACTGGGGCCCGTCGAGACCCAGTACTTC.

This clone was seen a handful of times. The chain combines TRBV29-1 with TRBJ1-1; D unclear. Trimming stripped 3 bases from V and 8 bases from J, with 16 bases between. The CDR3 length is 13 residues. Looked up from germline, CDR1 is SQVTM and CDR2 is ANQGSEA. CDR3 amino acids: CSVDDKMRAEAFF. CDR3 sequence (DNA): TGCAGCGTTGACGACAAGATGCGGGCAGAAGCTTTCTTT.

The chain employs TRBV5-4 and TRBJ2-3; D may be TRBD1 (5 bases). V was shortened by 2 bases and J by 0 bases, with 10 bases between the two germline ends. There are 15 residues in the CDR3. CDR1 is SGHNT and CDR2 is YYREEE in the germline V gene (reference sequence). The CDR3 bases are TGTGCCAGCAGCTTCCATGGGGCCAGCACAGATACGCAGTATTTT. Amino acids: CASSFHGASTDTQYF.

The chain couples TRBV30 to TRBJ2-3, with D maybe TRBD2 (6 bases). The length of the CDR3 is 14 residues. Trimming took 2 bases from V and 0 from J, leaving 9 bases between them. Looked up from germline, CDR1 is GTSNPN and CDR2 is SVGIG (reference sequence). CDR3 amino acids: CAWSRRASTDTQYF. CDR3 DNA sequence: TGTGCCTGGAGTAGGAGGGCTAGCACAGATACGCAGTATTTT. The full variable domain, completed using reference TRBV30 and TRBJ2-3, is SQTIHQWPATLVQPVGSPLSLECTVEGTSNPNLYWYRQAAGRGLQLLFYSVGIGQISSEVPQNLSASRPQDRQFILSSKKLLLSDSGFYLCAWSRRASTDTQYFGPGTRLTVL.

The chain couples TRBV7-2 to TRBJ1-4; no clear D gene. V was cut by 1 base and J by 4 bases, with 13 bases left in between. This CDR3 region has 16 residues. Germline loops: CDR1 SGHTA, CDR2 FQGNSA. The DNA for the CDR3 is TGTGCCAGCAGCTTAGGTAGCGGCCGGATTAATGAAAAACTGTTTTTT. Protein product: CASSLGSGRINEKLFF.

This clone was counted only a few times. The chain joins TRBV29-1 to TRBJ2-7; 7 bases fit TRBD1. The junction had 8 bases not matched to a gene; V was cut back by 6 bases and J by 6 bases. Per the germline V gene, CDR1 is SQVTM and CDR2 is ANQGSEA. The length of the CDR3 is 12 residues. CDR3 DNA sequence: TGCAGCGTGACCCGACAGGGCTCCGAGCAGTACGTC. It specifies CSVTRQGSEQYV.

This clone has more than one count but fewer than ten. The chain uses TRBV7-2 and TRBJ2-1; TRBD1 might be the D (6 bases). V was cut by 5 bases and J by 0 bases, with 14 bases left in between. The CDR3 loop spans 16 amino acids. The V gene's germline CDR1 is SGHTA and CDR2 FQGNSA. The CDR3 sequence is CASSLRQASSYNEQFF. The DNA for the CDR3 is TGTGCCAGCAGCCTTAGACAGGCAAGCTCCTACAATGAGCAGTTCTTC.

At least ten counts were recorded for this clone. CDR3 in amino acids: CSASNTEAFF. CDR3 in DNA: TGCAGCGCCAGTAACACTGAAGCTTTCTTT. V gene TRBV29-1 combines with J gene TRBJ1-1; no definite D call. From germline, CDR1 is SQVTM and CDR2 ANQGSEA. Trimming left V 7 bases short and J 2 bases short, with 5 bases between. This CDR3 comprises 10 residues.

CDR3 region: CSATTRETQYF. CDR3 nucleotides: TGCAGTGCAACGACTCGGGAGACCCAGTACTTC. This chain links TRBV20-1 with TRBJ2-5; D uncertain. The CDR3 is made up of 11 amino acids. V shed 6 bases and J shed 5 bases, with 10 bases lying between them. Germline lookup yields CDR1 DFQATT and CDR2 SNEGSKA (reference sequence).

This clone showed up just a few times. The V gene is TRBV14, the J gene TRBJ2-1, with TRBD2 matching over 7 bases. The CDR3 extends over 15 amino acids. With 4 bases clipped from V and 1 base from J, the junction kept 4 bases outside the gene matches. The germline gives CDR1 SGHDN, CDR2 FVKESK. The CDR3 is CASSPGLISYNEQFF. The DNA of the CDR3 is TGTGCCAGCAGCCCGGGACTAATTTCCTACAATGAGCAGTTCTTC.

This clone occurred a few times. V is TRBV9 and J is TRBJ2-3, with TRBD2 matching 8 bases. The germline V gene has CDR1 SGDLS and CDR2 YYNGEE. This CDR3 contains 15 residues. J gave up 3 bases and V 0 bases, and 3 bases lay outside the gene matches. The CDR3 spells CASSVAAGVTDTQYF. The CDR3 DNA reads TGTGCCAGCAGCGTAGCAGCGGGAGTAACAGATACGCAGTATTTT. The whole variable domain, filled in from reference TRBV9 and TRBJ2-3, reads DSGVTQTPKHLITATGQRVTLRCSPRSGDLSVYWYQQSLDQGLQFLIQYYNGEERAKGNILERFSAQQFPDLHSELNLSSLELGDSALYFCASSVAAGVTDTQYFGPGTRLTVL.

The DNA for the CDR3 is TGTGCCAGCAGTCGCGGACTAGCGGAGCAAGAGACCCAGTACTTC. It yields the protein CASSRGLAEQETQYF. The chain has TRBV7-9 and TRBJ2-5, with TRBD2 matching over 10 bases. The V segment lost 6 bases and the J segment 2 bases; nucleotides outside the gene matches: 6. The germline CDR1 and CDR2 sequences are SEHNR and FQNEAQ (reference sequence). The CDR3 spans 15 residues. Full variable domain (rest looked up from reference TRBV7-9 and TRBJ2-5): DTGVSQNPRHKITKRGQNVTFRCDPISEHNRLYWYRQTLGQGPEFLTYFQNEAQLEKSRLLSDRFSAERPKGSFSTLEIQRTEQGDSAMYLCASSRGLAEQETQYFGPGTRLLVL.

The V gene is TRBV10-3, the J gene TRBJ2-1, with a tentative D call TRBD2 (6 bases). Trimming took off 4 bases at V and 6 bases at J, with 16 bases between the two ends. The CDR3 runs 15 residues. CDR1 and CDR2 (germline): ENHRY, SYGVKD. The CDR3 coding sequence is TGTGCCATCAGTGGACGGCAGTACGGGGGCAATGAGCAGTTCTTC. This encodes CAISGRQYGGNEQFF.

CDR3 sequence: CASSQEWVFYEQYF. The CDR3 nucleotides are TGCGCCAGCAGCCAAGAATGGGTGTTCTACGAGCAGTACTTC. V usage is TRBV4-3 and J usage is TRBJ2-7, with D hard to call. The CDR3 length is 14 residues. Trimming took off 0 bases at V and 3 bases at J, with 9 bases between the two ends. In germline, CDR1 is LGHNA, CDR2 YSLEER.

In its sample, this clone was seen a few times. CDR3 DNA: TGTGCTAGTGGTTTGGTACCCGGAAAAGAGACCCAGTACTTC. The encoded protein is CASGLVPGKETQYF. The rearrangement links TRBV12-5 to TRBJ2-5; no firm D call. Looked up from germline, CDR1 is LGHNT and CDR2 is FRNRAP. CDR3 size: 14 residues. Trimming pared 0 bases from V and 3 bases from J, leaving 8 bases between.

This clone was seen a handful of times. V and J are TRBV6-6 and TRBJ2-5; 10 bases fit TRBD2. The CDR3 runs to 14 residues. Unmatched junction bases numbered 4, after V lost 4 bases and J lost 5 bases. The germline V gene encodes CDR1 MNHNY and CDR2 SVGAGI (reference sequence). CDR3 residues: CASSWGLAMETQYF. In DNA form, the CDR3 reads TGTGCCAGCAGTTGGGGACTAGCGATGGAGACCCAGTACTTC.